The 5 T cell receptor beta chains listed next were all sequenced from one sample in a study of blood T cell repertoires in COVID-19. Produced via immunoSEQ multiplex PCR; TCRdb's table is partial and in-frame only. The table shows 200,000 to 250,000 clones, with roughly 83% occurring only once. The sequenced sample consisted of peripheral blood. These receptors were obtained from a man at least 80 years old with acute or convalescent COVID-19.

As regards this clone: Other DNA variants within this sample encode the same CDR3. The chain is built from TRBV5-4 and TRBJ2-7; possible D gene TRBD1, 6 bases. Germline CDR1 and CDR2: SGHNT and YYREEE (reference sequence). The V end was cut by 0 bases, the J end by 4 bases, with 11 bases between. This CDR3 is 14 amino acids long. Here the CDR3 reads CASSLAGTSYEQYF. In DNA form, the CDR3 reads TGTGCCAGCAGCTTGGCGGGGACATCATACGAGCAGTACTTC.

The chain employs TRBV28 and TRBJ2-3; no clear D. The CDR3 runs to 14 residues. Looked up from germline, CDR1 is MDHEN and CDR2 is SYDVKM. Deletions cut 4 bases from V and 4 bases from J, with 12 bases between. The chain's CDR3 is CASSSSFLADTQYF. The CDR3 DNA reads TGTGCCAGCAGTTCTAGTTTTCTAGCAGATACGCAGTATTTT.

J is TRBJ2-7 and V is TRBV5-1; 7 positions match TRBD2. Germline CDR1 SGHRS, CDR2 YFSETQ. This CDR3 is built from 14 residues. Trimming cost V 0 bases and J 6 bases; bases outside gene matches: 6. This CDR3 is CASSLDAGALEQYF. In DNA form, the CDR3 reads TGCGCCAGCAGCTTGGACGCGGGAGCACTCGAGCAGTACTTC.

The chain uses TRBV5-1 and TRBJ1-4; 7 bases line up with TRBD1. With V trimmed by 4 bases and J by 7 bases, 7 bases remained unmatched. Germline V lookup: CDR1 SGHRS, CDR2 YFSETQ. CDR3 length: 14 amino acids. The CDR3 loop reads CASSMAGGPEKLFF. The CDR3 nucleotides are TGCGCCAGCAGCATGGCAGGGGGTCCTGAAAAACTGTTTTTT.

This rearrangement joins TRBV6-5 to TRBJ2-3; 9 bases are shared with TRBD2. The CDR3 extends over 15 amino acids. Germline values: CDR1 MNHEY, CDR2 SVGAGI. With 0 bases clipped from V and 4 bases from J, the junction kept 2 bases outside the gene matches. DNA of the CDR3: TGTGCCAGCAGTTACTCGGGGACTAGCTCAGATACGCAGTATTTT. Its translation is CASSYSGTSSDTQYF.